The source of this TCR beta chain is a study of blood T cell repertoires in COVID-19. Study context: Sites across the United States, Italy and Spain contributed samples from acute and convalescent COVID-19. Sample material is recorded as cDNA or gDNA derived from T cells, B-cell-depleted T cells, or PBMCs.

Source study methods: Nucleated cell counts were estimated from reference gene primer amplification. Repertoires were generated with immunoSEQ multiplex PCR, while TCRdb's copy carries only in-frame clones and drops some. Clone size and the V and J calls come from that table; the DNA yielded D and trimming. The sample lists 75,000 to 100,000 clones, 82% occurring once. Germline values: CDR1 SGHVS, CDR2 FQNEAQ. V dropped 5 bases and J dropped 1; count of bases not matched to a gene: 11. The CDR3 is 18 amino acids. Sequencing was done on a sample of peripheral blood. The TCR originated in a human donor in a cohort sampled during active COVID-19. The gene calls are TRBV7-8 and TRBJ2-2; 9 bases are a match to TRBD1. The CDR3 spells CASSPRTGAGGNTGELFF. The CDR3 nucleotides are TGTGCCAGCAGCCCCAGGACAGGGGCCGGAGGGAACACCGGGGAGCTGTTTTTT.